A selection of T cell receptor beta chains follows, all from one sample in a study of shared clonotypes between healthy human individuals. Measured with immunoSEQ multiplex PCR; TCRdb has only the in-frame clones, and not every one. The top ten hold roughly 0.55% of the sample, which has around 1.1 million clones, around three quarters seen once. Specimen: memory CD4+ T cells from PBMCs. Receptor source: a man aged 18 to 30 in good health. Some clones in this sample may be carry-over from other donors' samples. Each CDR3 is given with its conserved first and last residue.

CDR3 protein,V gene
CASSLNPRGAGELFF,TRBV7-3
CASSHPGTYNEQFF,TRBV6-6
CASAPGGTAEAFF,TRBV12-5
CASRGYNEQFF,TRBV5-1
CASSAPGLAGGRDTQYF,TRBV9
CSARDRALPSF,TRBV20-1
CASSLPWTSGSDEQFF,TRBV11-1
CAISLGGSKTDTQYF,TRBV10-3
CASSEVQGDYGYTF,TRBV28
CASSVRARQETSGNTIYF,TRBV9
CASSLGETTGEKLFF,TRBV13
CASSYSGGGEQYF,TRBV6-6
CASSPRDASTEAFF,TRBV18
CASMVAGGYTF,TRBV28
CASSQVIRTATIRKGYTF,TRBV4-2